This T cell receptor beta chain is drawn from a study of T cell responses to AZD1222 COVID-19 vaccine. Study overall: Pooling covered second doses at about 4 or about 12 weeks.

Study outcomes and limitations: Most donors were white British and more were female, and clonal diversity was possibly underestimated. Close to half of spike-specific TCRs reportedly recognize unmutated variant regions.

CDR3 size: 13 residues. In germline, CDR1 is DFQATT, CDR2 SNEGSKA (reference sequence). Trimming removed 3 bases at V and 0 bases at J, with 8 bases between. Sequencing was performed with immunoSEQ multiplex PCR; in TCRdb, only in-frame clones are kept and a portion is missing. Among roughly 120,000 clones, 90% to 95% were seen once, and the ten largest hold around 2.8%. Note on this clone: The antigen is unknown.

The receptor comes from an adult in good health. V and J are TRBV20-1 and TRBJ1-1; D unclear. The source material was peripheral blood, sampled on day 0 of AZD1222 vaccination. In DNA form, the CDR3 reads TGCAGTGCTAGTACATTTATGAACACTGAAGCTTTCTTT. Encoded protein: CSASTFMNTEAFF.